A single sample is the source of the 29 T cell receptor beta chains below, sequenced in a study of vaccination effects on CD4 cells after COVID-19. When less than 12 days of culture had elapsed, CD4+ T cells were isolated. These receptors' targets are unknown. Some clones are missing from TCRdb's copy, which holds only in-frame ones; the method was immunoSEQ multiplex PCR. The table includes more than 35,000 clones, over 80% detected once. Specimen: CD4+ T cells from PBMCs cultured without peptide, collected before COVID-19 vaccination. The receptors shown here come from a human donor who received a COVID-19 vaccine.

The chain is built from TRBV10-2 and TRBJ1-1, with a weak D call TRBD1 (5 bases). Germline V lookup: CDR1 WSHSY, CDR2 SAAADI. V was cut by 6 bases and J by 5 bases, with 25 bases left in between. The CDR3 extends over 17 amino acids. The CDR3: CASSSGTGAPAVTEAFF. The CDR3 DNA follows: TGCGCCAGCAGCTCCGGGACTGGTGCTCCGGCGGTGACTGAAGCTTTCTTT.

This clone has more than one count but fewer than ten. The chain carries TRBV5-4 and TRBJ2-6; D unresolved. Trimming stripped 0 bases from V and 9 bases from J, with 7 bases between. The germline V gene encodes CDR1 SGHNT and CDR2 YYREEE (reference sequence). This CDR3 is 13 amino acids long. The CDR3 region has the DNA TGTGCCAGCAGCTTGGTCCCCGACAACGTCCTGACTTTC. Amino acid sequence: CASSLVPDNVLTF.

This chain links TRBV10-2 with TRBJ1-2, with TRBD1 matching over 7 bases. The germline gives CDR1 WSHSY, CDR2 SAAADI. CDR3 length: 14 amino acids. With V trimmed by 5 bases and J by 0 bases, 3 bases remained unmatched. The CDR3 DNA reads as TGCGCCAGCAGTTCCGGGACAGCTAACTATGGCTACACCTTC. Protein: CASSSGTANYGYTF.

A few counts support this clone. The gene calls are TRBV7-8 and TRBJ1-2; D is possibly TRBD1 (5 bases). Trimming cost V 1 base and J 0 bases, with 12 bases left between them. The V gene's germline CDR1 is SGHVS and CDR2 FQNEAQ. The CDR3 is 16 residues long. The CDR3 coding sequence is TGTGCCAGCAGCTTAGTTGGTGCAGGGACTAACTATGGCTACACCTTC. Protein: CASSLVGAGTNYGYTF.

The chain links TRBV28 to TRBJ1-6; D gene unclear. Germline CDR1 is MDHEN and CDR2 is SYDVKM. CDR3 size: 15 residues. V shed 1 base and J shed 8 bases, with 12 bases lying between them. In DNA, the CDR3 is TGTGCCAGCAGTTTATTTAATCCGAGGGATTCACCCCTCCACTTT. This translates into CASSLFNPRDSPLHF.

Only one count was recorded for this clone. The chain uses TRBV11-2 and TRBJ2-3, with D unresolved. Trimming took 3 bases from V and 5 from J, leaving 9 bases between them. CDR1 SGHAT and CDR2 FQNNGV come from the germline V gene. The CDR3 loop spans 13 amino acids. CDR3 loop: CASSLGTEDTQYF. The CDR3 DNA is TGTGCCAGCAGCTTGGGCACTGAAGATACGCAGTATTTT.

This clone has just a few counts. The rearrangement links TRBV28 to TRBJ2-5, with D maybe TRBD1 (6 bases). The CDR3 runs 14 residues. Germline CDR1 reads MDHEN; CDR2 reads SYDVKM. V was trimmed by 3 bases and J by 0 bases, leaving 8 bases between them. For the CDR3, the DNA is TGTGCCAGCAGTTTTAGGGGGTACCAAGAGACCCAGTACTTC. It specifies CASSFRGYQETQYF.

J is TRBJ1-1 and V is TRBV27; maybe TRBD1 (5 bases). Trimming stripped 4 bases from V and 4 bases from J, with 16 bases between. Per germline, CDR1 MNHEY and CDR2 SMNVEV (reference sequence). The CDR3 has 15 residues. CDR3 loop: CASSSRTGRGTEAFF. In DNA, the CDR3 is TGTGCCAGCAGTTCGCGTACAGGCCGGGGCACTGAAGCTTTCTTT.

This clone was counted once. The chain carries TRBV5-1 and TRBJ1-5, with D hard to call. Germline V gene data show CDR1 as SGHRS and CDR2 as YFSETQ. The CDR3 is made up of 13 amino acids. Trimming shortened V by 0 bases and J by 7 bases, and 8 bases separated the two germline ends. The CDR3 DNA follows: TGCGCCAGCAGCTTGGCCGGGCAGCAGCCCCAGCATTTT. Translating gives CASSLAGQQPQHF.

This clone counts as medium-sized. The gene calls are TRBV18 and TRBJ1-4, with no clear D. Trimming took off 2 bases at V and 7 bases at J, with 8 bases between the two ends. There are 13 residues in the CDR3. Germline assignment: CDR1 KGHSH and CDR2 LQKENI. DNA for the CDR3: TGTGCCAGCTCACCAATTATGTTTGAAAAACTGTTTTTT. It is translated as CASSPIMFEKLFF.

The chain combines TRBV7-9 with TRBJ2-4; TRBD2 aligns across 7 bases. The trim removed 1 base at V and 0 bases at J, leaving 3 bases unmatched. This CDR3 is built from 16 residues. Germline V gene lookup returns CDR1 SEHNR and CDR2 FQNEAQ (reference sequence). CDR3 bases: TGTGCCAGCAGCTTAGGGGGGGGATTAGCCAAAAACATTCAGTACTTC. Amino acids: CASSLGGGLAKNIQYF.

This chain connects TRBV2 to TRBJ1-2; D is unresolved. Germline CDR1 reads SNHLY; CDR2 reads FYNNEI. V was cut by 6 bases and J by 1 base, with 9 bases left in between. This CDR3 has 13 residues. The CDR3, as DNA: TGTGCCAGCAGGTCAGGACTTAACTATGGCTACACCTTC. Its protein product is CASRSGLNYGYTF.

V is TRBV2 and J is TRBJ2-1; 9 nucleotides align to TRBD2. The CDR3 covers 15 residues. Germline CDR1 is SNHLY and CDR2 is FYNNEI. V shed 2 bases, J shed 4 bases, and the junction held 3 bases outside the gene matches. This CDR3 is CASSERLAGYNEQFF. CDR3 DNA: TGTGCCAGCAGTGAAAGGCTAGCGGGGTACAATGAGCAGTTCTTC.

CDR3 amino acids: CATSDPGQGTASGYTF. In DNA form, the CDR3 reads TGTGCCACCAGTGATCCTGGACAGGGTACAGCCAGCGGCTACACCTTC. This rearrangement joins TRBV24-1 to TRBJ1-2; TRBD1 agrees at 8 bases. The CDR3 covers 16 residues. Germline CDR1 KGHDR, CDR2 SFDVKD. J was trimmed by 8 bases and V by 3 bases; bases with no gene match: 13.

This clone appeared a single time. The chain combines TRBV11-2 with TRBJ1-2, with no clear D. Trimming cost V 1 base and J 5 bases, with 11 bases left between them. The length of the CDR3 is 14 residues. Germline V gives CDR1 SGHAT, CDR2 FQNNGV. The CDR3 reads CASSLAEGGYGYTF. DNA for the CDR3: TGTGCCAGCAGCTTAGCGGAGGGAGGGTATGGCTACACCTTC.

This chain links TRBV5-4 with TRBJ2-7; unclear D gene. Trimming took off 4 bases at V and 7 bases at J, with 15 bases between the two ends. Germline V lookup: CDR1 SGHNT, CDR2 YYREEE (reference sequence). This CDR3 has 13 amino acids. The CDR3 DNA reads TGTGCCAGCAGCCCCGGACCGAATTATGAGCAGTACGTC. This sequence encodes CASSPGPNYEQYV.

This clone was found a few times. The chain links TRBV2 to TRBJ2-2, with 8 bases identical to TRBD2. The germline gives CDR1 SNHLY, CDR2 FYNNEI. The CDR3 extends over 15 amino acids. The V and J ends lost 4 bases and 5 bases, in that order; junction bases with no gene match: 6. The CDR3, as DNA: TGTGCCAGCAGTGGCCAGCGGGGGCAGACCGGGGAGCTGTTTTTT. Protein sequence: CASSGQRGQTGELFF.

The chain is built from TRBV18 and TRBJ2-1, with 8 bases that match TRBD1. The CDR3 consists of 14 residues. V was pared by 4 bases and J by 7 bases, with 6 bases of the junction left unmatched. CDR1 is KGHSH, CDR2 LQKENI, per germline. Written as DNA, the CDR3 is TGTGCCAGCTCACGAAAGACAGGGGAGAATGAGCAGTTCTTC. The encoded protein is CASSRKTGENEQFF.

The genes are TRBV28 and TRBJ2-2; D ambiguous. CDR3 length equals 16 residues. Trimming pared 6 bases from V and 5 bases from J, leaving 19 bases between. Germline CDR1 is MDHEN and CDR2 is SYDVKM. In DNA form, the CDR3 reads TGTGCCAGCAGCGACCGGTTGGGGATTCAGACCGGGGAGCTGTTTTTT. This gives the protein CASSDRLGIQTGELFF. The complete variable domain, with remaining parts taken from reference TRBV28 and TRBJ2-2, reads DVKVTQSSRYLVKRTGEKVFLECVQDMDHENMFWYRQDPGLGLRLIYFSYDVKMKEKGDIPEGYSVSREKKERFSLILESASTNQTSMYLCASSDRLGIQTGELFFGEGSRLTVL.

The chain carries TRBV7-3 and TRBJ2-1; 9 positions match TRBD2. The CDR3 has 16 amino acids. Germline V gene lookup returns CDR1 SGHTA and CDR2 FQGTGA. V was clipped by 5 bases and J by 0 bases; unmatched bases: 5. CDR3: CASSVTSGVSYNEQFF. The CDR3 coding sequence is TGTGCCAGCAGCGTGACTAGCGGTGTCTCCTACAATGAGCAGTTCTTC.

The V gene is TRBV18, the J gene TRBJ2-1; no definite D call. The CDR3 spans 15 residues. Trimming shortened V by 3 bases and J by 0 bases, and 9 bases separated the two germline ends. CDR1 is KGHSH, CDR2 LQKENI, per germline. This CDR3 is CASSPRLDSYNEQFF. For the CDR3, the DNA is TGTGCCAGCTCACCTAGATTAGACTCCTACAATGAGCAGTTCTTC. The full variable domain, its missing parts supplied by reference TRBV18 and TRBJ2-1, is NAGVMQNPRHLVRRRGQEARLRCSPMKGHSHVYWYRQLPEEGLKFMVYLQKENIIDESGMPKERFSAEFPKEGPSILRIQQVVRGDSAAYFCASSPRLDSYNEQFFGPGTRLTVL.

The V and J genes are TRBV5-1 and TRBJ1-4, with 9 bases lining up with TRBD1. CDR3 length equals 17 residues. V shed 1 base and J 8 bases; nucleotides not matched to a gene: 12. Germline CDR1 reads SGHRS; CDR2 reads YFSETQ. The CDR3 DNA sequence: TGCGCCAGCAGCTTGAACCCCGTACAGGGGGCGGGGGAAAAACTGTTTTTT. Translation: CASSLNPVQGAGEKLFF.

V gene TRBV28 combines with J gene TRBJ2-7; TRBD2 aligns across 13 bases. CDR1 and CDR2 from the germline V gene are MDHEN and SYDVKM. The CDR3 covers 18 residues. The ends lost 4 bases at V and 0 bases at J; junction bases unmatched: 9. CDR3 amino acids: CASSSTSGGAPYSYEQYV. CDR3 nucleotide sequence: TGTGCCAGCAGTTCCACTAGCGGGGGGGCACCCTACTCCTACGAGCAGTACGTC.

This clone was picked up one time. The rearrangement joins TRBV20-1 to TRBJ2-7; 12 nucleotides align to TRBD1. Germline values: CDR1 DFQATT, CDR2 SNEGSKA (reference sequence). V trimming: 3 bases; J trimming: 5 bases; junction bases outside the gene matches: 8. This CDR3 has 15 amino acids. The CDR3 DNA reads TGCAGTGCTAGTCCGGGACAGGGGGCGATTGACGAGCAGTACGTC. Protein: CSASPGQGAIDEQYV.

The V and J genes are TRBV7-3 and TRBJ2-3, with TRBD2 as a possible D gene (6 bases). Germline CDR1 SGHTA, CDR2 FQGTGA. The CDR3 contains 13 residues. V lost 5 bases and J lost 8, with 14 bases in between. CDR3 sequence (DNA): TGTGCCAGCAGCCCCGGCGGGGAGGCTACGCAGTATTTT. Translation: CASSPGGEATQYF.

This clone was counted only a few times. The chain links TRBV5-4 to TRBJ2-2; D is possibly TRBD1 or TRBD2 (5 bases each). Looked up from germline, CDR1 is SGHNT and CDR2 is YYREEE (reference sequence). This CDR3 has 14 residues. V lost 2 bases, J lost 6 bases, and 11 bases lay in between. The CDR3 sequence: CASSLGRGPGELFF. CDR3 bases: TGTGCCAGCAGCTTAGGTAGGGGACCCGGGGAGCTGTTTTTT.

The rearrangement joins TRBV5-8 to TRBJ2-5; 11 bases line up with TRBD2. The CDR3 loop spans 16 amino acids. From germline, CDR1 is SGHTS and CDR2 YDEGEE. Trimming took 1 base from V and 2 from J; bases not matched to a gene: 4. The CDR3: CASSLSSGGQQETQYF. CDR3 bases: TGTGCCAGCAGCTTGTCTAGCGGGGGGCAACAAGAGACCCAGTACTTC.

This clone was picked up a small number of times. The chain is built from TRBV2 and TRBJ1-3; D might be TRBD1 (5 bases). CDR1 and CDR2 (germline): SNHLY, FYNNEI. This CDR3 spans 13 amino acids. V lost 4 bases and J 4 bases, leaving 8 bases between the germline ends. The CDR3 region is CASSAGLGNTIYF. The CDR3 coding sequence is TGTGCCAGCAGTGCAGGGTTAGGAAACACCATATATTTT.

The chain has TRBV12-3 or TRBV12-4 and TRBJ1-2; D not certain. V was trimmed by 1 base and J by 5 bases, leaving 5 bases between them. The length of the CDR3 is 12 residues. The CDR3 reads CASSLDRYGYTF. CDR3 DNA sequence: TGTGCCAGCAGTTTAGACAGATATGGCTACACCTTC.